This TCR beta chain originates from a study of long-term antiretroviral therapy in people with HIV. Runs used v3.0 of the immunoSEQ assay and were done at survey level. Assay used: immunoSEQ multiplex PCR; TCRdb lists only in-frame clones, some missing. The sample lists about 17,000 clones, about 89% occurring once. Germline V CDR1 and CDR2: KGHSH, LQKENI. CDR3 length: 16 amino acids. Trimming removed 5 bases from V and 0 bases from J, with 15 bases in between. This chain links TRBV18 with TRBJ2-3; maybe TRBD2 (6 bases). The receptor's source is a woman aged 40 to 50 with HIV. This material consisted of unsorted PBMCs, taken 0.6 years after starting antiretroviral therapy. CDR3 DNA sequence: TGTGCCAGCTCAACGGTCGGCGGGGTAAGCACAGATACGCAGTATTTT. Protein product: CASSTVGGVSTDTQYF.